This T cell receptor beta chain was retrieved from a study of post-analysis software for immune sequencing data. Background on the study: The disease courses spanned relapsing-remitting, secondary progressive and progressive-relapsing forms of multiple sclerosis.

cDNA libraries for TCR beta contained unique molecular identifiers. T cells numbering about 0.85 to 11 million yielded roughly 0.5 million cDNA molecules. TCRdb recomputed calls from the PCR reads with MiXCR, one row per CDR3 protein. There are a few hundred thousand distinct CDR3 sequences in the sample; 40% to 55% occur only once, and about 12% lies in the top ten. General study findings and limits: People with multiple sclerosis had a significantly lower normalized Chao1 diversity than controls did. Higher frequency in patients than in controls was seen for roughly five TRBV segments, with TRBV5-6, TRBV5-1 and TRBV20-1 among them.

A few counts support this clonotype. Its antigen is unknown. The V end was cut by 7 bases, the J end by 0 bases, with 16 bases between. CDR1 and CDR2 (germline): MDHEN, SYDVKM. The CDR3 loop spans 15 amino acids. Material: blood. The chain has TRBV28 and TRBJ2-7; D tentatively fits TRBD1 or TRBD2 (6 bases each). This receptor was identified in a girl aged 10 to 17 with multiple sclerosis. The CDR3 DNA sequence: TGTGCCAGCAACATAGGGGGGAGGAACTCCTACGAGCAGTACTTC. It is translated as CASNIGGRNSYEQYF. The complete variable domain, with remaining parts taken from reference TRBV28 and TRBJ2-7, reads DVKVTQSSRYLVKRTGEKVFLECVQDMDHENMFWYRQDPGLGLRLIYFSYDVKMKEKGDIPEGYSVSREKKERFSLILESASTNQTSMYLCASNIGGRNSYEQYFGPGTRLTVT.